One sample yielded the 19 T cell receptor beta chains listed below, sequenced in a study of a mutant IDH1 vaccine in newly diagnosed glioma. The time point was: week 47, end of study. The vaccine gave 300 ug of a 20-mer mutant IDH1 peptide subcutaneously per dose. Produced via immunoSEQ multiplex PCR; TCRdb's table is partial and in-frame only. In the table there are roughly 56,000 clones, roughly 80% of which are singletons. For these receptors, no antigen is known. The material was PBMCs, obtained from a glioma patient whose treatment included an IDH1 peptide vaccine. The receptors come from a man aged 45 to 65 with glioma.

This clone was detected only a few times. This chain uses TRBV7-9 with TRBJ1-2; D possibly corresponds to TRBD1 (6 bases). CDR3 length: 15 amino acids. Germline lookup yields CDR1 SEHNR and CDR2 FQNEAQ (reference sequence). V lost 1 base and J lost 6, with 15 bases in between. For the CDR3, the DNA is TGTGCCAGCAGCTTAGGGGGCAGGGGTAATCATGGCTACACCTTC. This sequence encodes CASSLGGRGNHGYTF.

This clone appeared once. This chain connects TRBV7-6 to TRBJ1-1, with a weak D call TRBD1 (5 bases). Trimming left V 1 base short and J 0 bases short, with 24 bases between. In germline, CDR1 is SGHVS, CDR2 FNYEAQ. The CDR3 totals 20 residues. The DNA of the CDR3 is TGTGCCAGCAGCTTAGAGGGGTTGGCGGTTGAGACATGTATGAACACTGAAGCTTTCTTT. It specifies CASSLEGLAVETCMNTEAFF.

In DNA form, the CDR3 reads TGTGCCAGCACCTCCGGACCCTCGAACACCGGGGAGCTGTTTTTT. Protein product: CASTSGPSNTGELFF. This chain links TRBV7-9 with TRBJ2-2; D not resolved. The germline gives CDR1 SEHNR, CDR2 FQNEAQ (reference sequence). This CDR3 is built from 15 residues. V was clipped by 7 bases and J by 0 bases, with 12 bases between them.

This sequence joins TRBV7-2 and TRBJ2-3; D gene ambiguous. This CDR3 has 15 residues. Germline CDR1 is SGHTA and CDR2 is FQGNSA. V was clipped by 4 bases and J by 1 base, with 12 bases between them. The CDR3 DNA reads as TGTGCCAGCAGCTCCGCCGCCACGCGCACAGATACGCAGTATTTT. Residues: CASSSAATRTDTQYF.

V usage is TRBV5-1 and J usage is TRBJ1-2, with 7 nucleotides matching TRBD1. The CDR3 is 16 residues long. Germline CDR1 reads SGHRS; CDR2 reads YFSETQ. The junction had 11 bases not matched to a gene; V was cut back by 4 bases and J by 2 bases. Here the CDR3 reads CASSPGTASRNYGYTF. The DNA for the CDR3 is TGCGCCAGCAGCCCCGGGACAGCTTCACGAAACTATGGCTACACCTTC.

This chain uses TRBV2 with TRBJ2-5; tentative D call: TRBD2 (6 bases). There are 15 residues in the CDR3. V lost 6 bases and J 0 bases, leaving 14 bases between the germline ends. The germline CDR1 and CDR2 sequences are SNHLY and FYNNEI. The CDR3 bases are TGTGCCAGCAGAGGCCTAGCGAAATACCAAGAGACCCAGTACTTC. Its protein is CASRGLAKYQETQYF.

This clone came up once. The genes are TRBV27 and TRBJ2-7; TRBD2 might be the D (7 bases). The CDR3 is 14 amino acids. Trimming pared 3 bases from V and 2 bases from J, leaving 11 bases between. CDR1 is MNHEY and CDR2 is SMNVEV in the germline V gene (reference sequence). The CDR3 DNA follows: TGTGCCAGCAGTTTCATCGGGGGGCCCTACGAGCAGTACTTC. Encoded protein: CASSFIGGPYEQYF.

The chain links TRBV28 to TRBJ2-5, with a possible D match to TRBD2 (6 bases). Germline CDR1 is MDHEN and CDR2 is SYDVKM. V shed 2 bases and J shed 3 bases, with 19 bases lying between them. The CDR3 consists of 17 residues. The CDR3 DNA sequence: TGTGCCAGCAGTTTAGGTCAGGCTGCCGGGGAGGAAGAGACCCAGTACTTC. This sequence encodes CASSLGQAAGEEETQYF.

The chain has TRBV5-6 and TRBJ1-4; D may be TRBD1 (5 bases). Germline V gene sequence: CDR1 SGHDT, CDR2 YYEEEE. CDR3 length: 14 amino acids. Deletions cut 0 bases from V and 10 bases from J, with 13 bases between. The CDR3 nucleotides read TGTGCCAGCAGCTTGGAGGGGCTAATGAGAAAACTGTTTTTT. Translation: CASSLEGLMRKLFF.

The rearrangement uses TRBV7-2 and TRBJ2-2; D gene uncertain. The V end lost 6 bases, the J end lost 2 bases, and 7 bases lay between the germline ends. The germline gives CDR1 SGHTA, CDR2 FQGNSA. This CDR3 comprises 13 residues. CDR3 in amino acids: CASRSLNTGELFF. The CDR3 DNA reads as TGTGCCAGCAGATCACTAAACACCGGGGAGCTGTTTTTT.

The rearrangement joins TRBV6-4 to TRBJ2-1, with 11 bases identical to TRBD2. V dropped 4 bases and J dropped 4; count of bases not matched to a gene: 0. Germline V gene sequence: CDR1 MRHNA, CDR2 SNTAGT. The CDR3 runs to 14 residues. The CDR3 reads CASSASGGYNEQFF. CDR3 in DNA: TGTGCCAGCAGTGCTAGCGGGGGGTACAATGAGCAGTTCTTC.

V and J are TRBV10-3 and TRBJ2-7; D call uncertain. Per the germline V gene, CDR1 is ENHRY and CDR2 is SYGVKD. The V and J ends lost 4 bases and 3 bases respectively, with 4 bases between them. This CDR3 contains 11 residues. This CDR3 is CAISGGYEQYF. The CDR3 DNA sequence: TGTGCCATCAGTGGGGGCTACGAGCAGTACTTC.

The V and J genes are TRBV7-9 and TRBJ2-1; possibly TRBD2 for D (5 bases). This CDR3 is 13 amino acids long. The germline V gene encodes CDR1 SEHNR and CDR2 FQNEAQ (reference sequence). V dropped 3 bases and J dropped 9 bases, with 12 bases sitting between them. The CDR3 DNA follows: TGTGCCAGCAGCTTTACCGCGGGCGGTGAGCAGTTCTTC. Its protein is CASSFTAGGEQFF.

Written as DNA, the CDR3 is TGTGCCTGGAGGACCCAGGGGGCTTGGTATGGCTACACCTTC. Its translation: CAWRTQGAWYGYTF. V is TRBV30 and J is TRBJ1-2; 8 positions agree with TRBD1. Germline V gene data show CDR1 as GTSNPN and CDR2 as SVGIG (reference sequence). The CDR3 covers 14 residues. Trimming removed 3 bases from V and 5 bases from J; junction bases left unmatched: 8.

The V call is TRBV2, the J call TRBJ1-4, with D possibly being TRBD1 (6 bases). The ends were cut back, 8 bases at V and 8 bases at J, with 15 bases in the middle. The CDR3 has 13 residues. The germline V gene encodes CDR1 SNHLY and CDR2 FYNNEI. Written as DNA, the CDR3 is TGTGCCAGCGAGCGGGGGCTTAGCGAAAAACTGTTTTTT. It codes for CASERGLSEKLFF.

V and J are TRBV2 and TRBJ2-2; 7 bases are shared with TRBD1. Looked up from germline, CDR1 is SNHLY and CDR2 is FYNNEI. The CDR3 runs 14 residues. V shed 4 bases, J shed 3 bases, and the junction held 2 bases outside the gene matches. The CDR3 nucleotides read TGTGCCAGCAGTGGGGGACAGTACACCGGGGAGCTGTTTTTT. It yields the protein CASSGGQYTGELFF.

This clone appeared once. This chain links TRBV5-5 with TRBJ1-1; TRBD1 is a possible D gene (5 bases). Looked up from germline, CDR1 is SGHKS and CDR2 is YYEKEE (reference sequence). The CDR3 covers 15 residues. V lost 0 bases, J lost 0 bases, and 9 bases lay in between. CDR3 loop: CASSLAGVLNTEAFF. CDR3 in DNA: TGTGCCAGCAGCTTGGCGGGGGTCCTGAACACTGAAGCTTTCTTT.

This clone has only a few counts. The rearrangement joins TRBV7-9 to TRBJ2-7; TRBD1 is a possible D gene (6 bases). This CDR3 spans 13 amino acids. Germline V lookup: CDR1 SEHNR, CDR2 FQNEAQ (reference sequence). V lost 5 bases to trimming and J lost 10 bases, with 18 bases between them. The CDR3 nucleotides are TGTGCCAGCAGCCCTTGGGACAAACCGCTTCAGTACTTC. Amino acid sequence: CASSPWDKPLQYF.

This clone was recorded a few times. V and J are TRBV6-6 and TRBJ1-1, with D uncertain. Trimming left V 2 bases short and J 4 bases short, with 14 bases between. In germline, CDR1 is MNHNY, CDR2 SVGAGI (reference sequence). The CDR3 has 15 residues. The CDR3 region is CASSYELVSGTEAFF. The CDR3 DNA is TGTGCCAGCAGTTACGAGTTGGTGTCTGGCACTGAAGCTTTCTTT.